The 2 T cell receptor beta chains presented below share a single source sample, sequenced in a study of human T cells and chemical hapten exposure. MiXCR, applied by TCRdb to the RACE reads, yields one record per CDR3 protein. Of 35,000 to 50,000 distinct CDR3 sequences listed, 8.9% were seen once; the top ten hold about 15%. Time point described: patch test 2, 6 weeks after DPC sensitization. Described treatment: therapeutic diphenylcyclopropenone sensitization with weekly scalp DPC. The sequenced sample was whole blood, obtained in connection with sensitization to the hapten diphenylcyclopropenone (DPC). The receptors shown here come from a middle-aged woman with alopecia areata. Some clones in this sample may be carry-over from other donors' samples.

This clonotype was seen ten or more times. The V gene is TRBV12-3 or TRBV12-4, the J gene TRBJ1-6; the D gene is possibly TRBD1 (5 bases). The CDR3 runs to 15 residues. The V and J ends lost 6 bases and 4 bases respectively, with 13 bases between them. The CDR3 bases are TGTGCCAGCAGCCATAGCGACAGATATAATTCACCCCTCCACTTT. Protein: CASSHSDRYNSPLHF.

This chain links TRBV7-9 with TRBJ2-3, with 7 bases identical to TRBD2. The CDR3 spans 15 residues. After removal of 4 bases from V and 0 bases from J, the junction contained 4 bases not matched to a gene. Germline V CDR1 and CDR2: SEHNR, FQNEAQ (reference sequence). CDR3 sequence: CASSSTSASTDTQYF. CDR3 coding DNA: TGTGCCAGCAGCTCCACTAGCGCGAGCACAGATACGCAGTATTTT.